The T cell receptor beta chain under discussion was sequenced for a study of cytomegalovirus exposure and HLA in healthy donors. Study in general: HLA-typed donors were the source of some 85 million unique TCRs, which an early data release held. Genotyping showed roughly 86% of hundreds of donors falling in the Caucasian-associated ancestry cluster.

As to this clone: Antigen: not known.

The PCR ran on 60 Vbeta and 13 Jbeta primers. Sequencing was performed with immunoSEQ multiplex PCR; in TCRdb, only in-frame clones are kept and a portion is missing. Of about 130,000 clones listed, approximately 74% are singletons. The V gene's germline CDR1 is SGDLS and CDR2 YYNGEE. The CDR3 contains 13 residues. Trimming took off 2 bases at V and 0 bases at J, with 6 bases between the two ends. Study-wide findings and caveats: Cytomegalovirus-associated status was assigned to approximately 160 TCR beta chains. Later genetic work tied a missense DCLRE1C variant to beta-chain V and J trimming.

The clonotype comes from a man aged 18-30 years in good health and CMV-seropositive. The sequenced material came from PBMCs. V gene TRBV9 combines with J gene TRBJ2-7; D is ambiguous. The CDR3 coding sequence is TGTGCCAGCAGCGTGGCTCCCTCCTACGAGCAGTACTTC. This codes for CASSVAPSYEQYF. Together with reference TRBV9 and TRBJ2-7, the CDR3 gives the full variable domain: DSGVTQTPKHLITATGQRVTLRCSPRSGDLSVYWYQQSLDQGLQFLIQYYNGEERAKGNILERFSAQQFPDLHSELNLSSLELGDSALYFCASSVAPSYEQYFGPGTRLTVT.